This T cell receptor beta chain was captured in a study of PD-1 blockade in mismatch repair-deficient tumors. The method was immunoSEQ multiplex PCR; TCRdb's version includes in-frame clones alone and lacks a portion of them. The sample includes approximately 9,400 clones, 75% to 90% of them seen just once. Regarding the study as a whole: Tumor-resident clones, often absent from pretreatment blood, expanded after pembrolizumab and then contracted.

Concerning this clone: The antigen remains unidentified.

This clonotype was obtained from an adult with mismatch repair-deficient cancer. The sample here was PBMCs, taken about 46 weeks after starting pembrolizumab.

CDR3 bases: TGTGCCAGCTCACCACCGACAGGCGGAGGTACTGAAGCTTTCTTT. Residues: CASSPPTGGGTEAFF. This rearrangement joins TRBV18 to TRBJ1-1; possibly TRBD1 for D (6 bases). CDR3 length equals 15 residues. V was shortened by 0 bases and J by 5 bases, with 13 bases between the two germline ends. CDR1 is KGHSH and CDR2 is LQKENI in the germline V gene.